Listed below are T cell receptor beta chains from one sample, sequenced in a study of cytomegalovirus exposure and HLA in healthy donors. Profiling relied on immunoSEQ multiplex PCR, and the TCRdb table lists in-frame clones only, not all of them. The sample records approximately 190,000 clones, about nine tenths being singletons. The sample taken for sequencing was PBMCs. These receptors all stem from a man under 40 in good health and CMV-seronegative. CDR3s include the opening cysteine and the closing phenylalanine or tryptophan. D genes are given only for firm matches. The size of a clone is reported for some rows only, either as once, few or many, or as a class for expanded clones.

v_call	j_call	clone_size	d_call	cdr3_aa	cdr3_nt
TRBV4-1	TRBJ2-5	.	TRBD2	CASSQGGRQETQYF	TGCGCCAGCAGCCAAGGCGGGAGACAAGAGACCCAGTACTTC
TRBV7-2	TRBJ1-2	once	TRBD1	CASSLGQGFGSNYGYTF	TGTGCCAGCAGCTTGGGACAGGGGTTCGGTTCCAACTATGGCTACACCTTC
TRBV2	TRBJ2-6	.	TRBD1	CASSEGDSQNSGANGLTF	TGTGCCAGCAGTGAAGGGGACAGTCAGAACTCTGGGGCCAACGGCCTGACTTTC
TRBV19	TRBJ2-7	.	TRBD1	CASSLPRQGAAEQYF	TGTGCCAGTAGCCTACCAAGACAGGGGGCGGCCGAGCAGTACTTC
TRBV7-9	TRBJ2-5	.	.	CASSLGQQETQYF	TGTGCCAGCAGCTTAGGGCAGCAAGAGACCCAGTACTTC
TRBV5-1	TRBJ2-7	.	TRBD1	CASRRTGPYEQYF	TGCGCCAGCAGACGGACAGGCCCCTACGAGCAGTACTTC
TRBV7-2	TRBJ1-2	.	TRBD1	CASSPTGTGAKYGYTF	TGTGCCAGCAGCCCGACCGGGACAGGGGCCAAATATGGCTACACCTTC
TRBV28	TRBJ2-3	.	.	CASSSRRYTQYF	TGTGCCAGCAGTTCTCGGAGGTATACGCAGTATTTT
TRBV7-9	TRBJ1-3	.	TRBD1	CASSLMGQPNTIYF	TGTGCCAGCAGCTTAATGGGACAGCCAAACACCATATATTTT
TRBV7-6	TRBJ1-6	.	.	CASSLGGFMADSPLHF	TGTGCCAGCAGCTTAGGAGGGTTCATGGCGGATTCACCCCTCCACTTT
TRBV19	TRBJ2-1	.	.	CASSLRGNEQFF	TGTGCCAGTTCCTTACGAGGCAATGAGCAGTTCTTC
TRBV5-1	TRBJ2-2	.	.	CASSHDSYTGELFF	TGCGCCAGCAGCCACGACAGTTACACCGGGGAGCTGTTTTTT
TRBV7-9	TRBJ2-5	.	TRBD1	CASGNRGGETQYF	TGTGCCAGCGGAAACAGGGGCGGAGAGACCCAGTACTTC
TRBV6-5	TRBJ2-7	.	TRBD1	CASSAGTGLYEQYF	TGTGCCAGCAGTGCCGGGACAGGCCTTTACGAGCAGTACTTC
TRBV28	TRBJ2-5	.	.	CASSLGAGVTETQYF	TGTGCCAGCAGTTTAGGGGCAGGGGTAACGGAGACCCAGTACTTC
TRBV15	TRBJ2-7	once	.	CATSRLTGSKGYEQYF	TGTGCCACCAGCAGACTTACAGGGTCGAAGGGCTACGAGCAGTACTTC